This TCR beta chain was captured by sequencing in a study of shared clonotypes between healthy human individuals. Study-level background: CD4 naive cells filled three plates per donor, CD4 memory three, CD8 naive two and CD8 memory one.

Concerning this clone itself: No antigen is known for it.

Only in-frame clones appear in the TCRdb table, and some are missing; sequencing was by immunoSEQ multiplex PCR. The repertoire includes a few million clones, roughly 95% of them detected once, and around 1.8% sits in the top ten. Germline V gives CDR1 SEHNR, CDR2 FQNEAQ (reference sequence). V was clipped by 6 bases and J by 8 bases, with 16 bases between them. The CDR3 has 13 residues. In the naive CD8 group, cells lacked CD45RO and were positively selected for CCR7, so terminally differentiated effector memory CD45RA+ cells were left out. Whole-study results and caveats: Memory subsets generally showed lower estimated richness than naive subsets. Only blood was sampled; tissue repertoires likely differ. A handful of donors shared approximately 5% of their naive CD4 clonotypes.

Sequences were obtained from naive CD8+ T cells from PBMCs. The clonotype originates from a young man in good health. Some clones in this sample may be carry-over from other donors' samples. The chain links TRBV7-9 to TRBJ1-2, with a possible D match to TRBD1 (6 bases). In nucleotides, the CDR3 is TGTGCCAGCAGAGACTCAGCAGGGGTCGGCTACACCTTC. Protein product: CASRDSAGVGYTF.